The 9 T cell receptor beta chains given below trace back to one sample, sequenced in a study of neurological immune-mediated disorders. Sample time point: technical triplicate 3. TCRdb itself ran the 5' RACE reads through MiXCR, one entry per CDR3 protein. Seen here are tens of thousands of distinct CDR3 sequences, about 17% observed once, and the top ten hold 4.5% to 5%. What was sequenced was CD4+ T cells from blood. These receptors were collected from a female donor with HTLV-1-associated myelopathy (HAM/TSP).

This clonotype was counted at least ten times. One base away lies a much larger clone, so this may be a sequencing read error. The genes are TRBV10-3 and TRBJ1-1; possibly TRBD1 for D (6 bases). This CDR3 spans 14 amino acids. In germline, CDR1 is ENHRY, CDR2 SYGVKD. The CDR3 sequence: CTISPGTPVAEAFF. The CDR3 DNA follows: TGTACCATCAGCCCCGGGACACCCGTCGCTGAAGCTTTCTTT.

The genes are TRBV6-2 or TRBV6-3 and TRBJ2-1, with 7 nucleotides matching TRBD2. The V segment lost 6 bases and the J segment 5 bases; nucleotides outside the gene matches: 13. This CDR3 is built from 16 residues. Germline loops: CDR1 MNHEY, CDR2 SVGEGT. The CDR3 here is CASSLLWAGANNEQFF. CDR3 nucleotide sequence: TGTGCCAGCAGCCTCCTCTGGGCGGGAGCAAACAATGAGCAGTTCTTC.

In this sample, this clonotype turned up many times. The chain couples TRBV5-6 to TRBJ2-3; possibly TRBD1 or TRBD2 for D (5 bases each). Germline CDR1 reads SGHDT; CDR2 reads YYEEEE. The CDR3 consists of 14 residues. Between the trimmed V and J ends, which lost 2 bases and 5 bases, there was a span of 12 bases. The DNA for the CDR3 is TGTGCCAGCAGCTTATGGGGGTCTGGAGATACGCAGTATTTT. Translating gives CASSLWGSGDTQYF. Filled out from reference TRBV5-6 and TRBJ2-3, the complete variable domain reads DAGVTQSPTHLIKTRGQQVTLRCSPKSGHDTVSWYQQALGQGPQFIFQYYEEEERQRGNFPDRFSGHQFPNYSSELNVNALLLGDSALYLCASSLWGSGDTQYFGPGTRLTVL.

This clonotype was seen ten or more times. The chain recombines TRBV6-5 with TRBJ2-3, with 7 bases fitting TRBD2. Germline assignment: CDR1 MNHEY and CDR2 SVGAGI. This CDR3 is built from 13 residues. V gave up 2 bases and J gave up 5 bases; unmatched junction bases: 1. The CDR3 DNA reads TGTGCCAGCAGTTACGAGCGGGAAGATACGCAGTATTTT. Translated: CASSYEREDTQYF.

In its sample, this clonotype was seen many times. The V call is TRBV20-1, the J call TRBJ1-5; perhaps TRBD1 as D (6 bases). V lost 6 bases to trimming and J lost 1 base, with 10 bases between them. This CDR3 has 13 residues. The germline CDR1 and CDR2 sequences are DFQATT and SNEGSKA (reference sequence). The CDR3 sequence: CSAAGGSNQPQHF. CDR3 in DNA: TGCAGTGCGGCGGGGGGCAGCAATCAGCCCCAGCATTTT.

This clonotype was detected many times. This chain links TRBV6-5 with TRBJ1-3; TRBD1 is a possible D gene (5 bases). CDR1 and CDR2 (germline): MNHEY, SVGAGI. This CDR3 contains 16 residues. V was cut by 1 base and J by 2 bases, with 12 bases left in between. The CDR3 here is CASSYYYTGPGNTIYF. CDR3 coding DNA: TGTGCCAGCAGTTACTACTACACAGGCCCTGGAAACACCATATATTTT.

At least ten counts were recorded for this clonotype. CDR3 protein: CASNPRRIAVTGELFF. The CDR3 DNA sequence: TGTGCCAGCAACCCCCGGAGAATAGCTGTTACCGGGGAGCTGTTTTTT. The chain carries TRBV7-8 and TRBJ2-2; D is ambiguous. This CDR3 has 16 residues. V lost 7 bases, J lost 5 bases, and 20 bases lay in between. Per the germline V gene, CDR1 is SGHVS and CDR2 is FQNEAQ.

The table lists this clonotype with many counts. The rearrangement joins TRBV5-1 to TRBJ2-3; a possible D gene is TRBD1 (6 bases). This CDR3 has 15 amino acids. The germline CDR1 and CDR2 sequences are SGHRS and YFSETQ. V dropped 1 base and J dropped 2 bases, with 11 bases sitting between them. The CDR3: CASSLSGQPTDTQYF. The CDR3 nucleotides read TGCGCCAGCAGCTTGTCTGGACAGCCCACAGATACGCAGTATTTT.

Ten or more counts support this clonotype. The genes are TRBV20-1 and TRBJ2-1; possibly TRBD1 or TRBD2 for D (5 bases each). This CDR3 region has 14 residues. The V end lost 5 bases, the J end lost 2 bases, and 13 bases lay between the germline ends. From germline, CDR1 is DFQATT and CDR2 SNEGSKA (reference sequence). CDR3 bases: TGCAGTGCTCCTCAGAGGGGAGCCTACAATGAGCAGTTCTTC. Residues: CSAPQRGAYNEQFF.